Given below is one T cell receptor (beta chain) in context. Antigen unknown. The data stem from a study of cytomegalovirus exposure and HLA in healthy donors. In germline, CDR1 is SEHNR, CDR2 FQNEAQ (reference sequence). The CDR3 length is 17 residues. V lost 0 bases, J lost 5 bases, and 10 bases stayed unmatched. Sequencing used immunoSEQ multiplex PCR; TCRdb keeps in-frame clones, though not all of them. The sample includes around 250,000 clones, 80% to 95% of them seen just once. Whole-study results and caveats: According to a subsequent analysis, TCR clusters from the first cohort were inclined to appear together in the 120 validation repertoires. The study listed under 200 cytomegalovirus-associated TCR beta chains.

The TCR was taken from a woman aged 25 to 39 in good health and CMV-seronegative. This chain joins TRBV7-9 and TRBJ2-4; TRBD1 agrees at 7 bases. The sequenced sample was PBMCs. The CDR3 here is CASSLALGQEGENIQYF. For the CDR3, the DNA is TGTGCCAGCAGCTTAGCCCTCGGACAGGAAGGGGAAAACATTCAGTACTTC.